These T cell receptor beta chains were read from a single sample in a study of cytomegalovirus exposure and HLA in healthy donors. Clones were read by immunoSEQ multiplex PCR, and TCRdb kept only the in-frame ones, dropping some. The data contain 150,000 to 200,000 clones, approximately 78% of them singletons. The sequenced sample consisted of PBMCs. The receptors originated from a woman aged 25 to 39 in good health and CMV-seronegative. Each CDR3 is given with its conserved first and last residue. The D gene is left open where the match is weak. A clone size is listed for some rows: how often the clone was seen (once, few, many), or a class if it is expanded.

size	V	length	J	D	DNA	CDR3
-	TRBV19	17	TRBJ2-1	TRBD1	TGTGCCAGTAGAAGCTTCACAGGGGGTCTTTTCTACAATGAGCAGTTCTTC	CASRSFTGGLFYNEQFF
-	TRBV7-6	14	TRBJ1-2	-	TGTGCCAGCAGCTTAGGTTCGCCGGGGGATGGCTACACCTTC	CASSLGSPGDGYTF
-	TRBV29-1	13	TRBJ1-5	-	TGCAGCGTATGGGAGAATAGCAATCAGCCCCAGCATTTT	CSVWENSNQPQHF
few	TRBV5-1	14	TRBJ2-7	-	TGCGCCAGCAGCTTGACACAGGGTCGGTACGAGCAGTACTTC	CASSLTQGRYEQYF
-	TRBV10-2	17	TRBJ1-5	TRBD1	TGCGCCAGCAGTGACGCGGGGACAGGAAATAGCAATCAGCCCCAGCATTTT	CASSDAGTGNSNQPQHF
-	TRBV5-6	14	TRBJ1-5	-	TGTGCCAGCAGTAGCGCAAGAACCAATCAGCCCCAGCATTTT	CASSSARTNQPQHF
-	TRBV27	16	TRBJ2-1	-	TGTGCCAGCAGTAATCTAGGGGCGAGCTCCTACAATGAGCAGTTCTTC	CASSNLGASSYNEQFF
-	TRBV25-1	16	TRBJ2-2	TRBD1	TGTGCCAGCAGTGAACGGGACAGGGTAGACACCGGGGAGCTGTTTTTT	CASSERDRVDTGELFF
-	TRBV5-5	16	TRBJ2-5	-	TGTGCCAGCAGCTGGCCGAGACAACATTTCCAAGAGACCCAGTACTTC	CASSWPRQHFQETQYF
once	TRBV11-3	15	TRBJ2-2	-	TGTGCCAGCAGCCTCGGGGGTAGAAACACCGGGGAGCTGTTTTTT	CASSLGGRNTGELFF
-	TRBV6-1	11	TRBJ1-5	-	TGTGCCAGCAGTGCGGGTCAGCCCCAGCATTTT	CASSAGQPQHF
-	TRBV6-5	14	TRBJ1-2	-	TGTGCCAGCAGTTACTCCTTAAGGGGCTATGGCTACACCTTC	CASSYSLRGYGYTF
-	TRBV15	16	TRBJ1-5	-	TGTGCCACCAGCAGATATGCTATGAGGGTAAATCAGCCCCAGCATTTT	CATSRYAMRVNQPQHF
-	TRBV9	15	TRBJ1-5	-	TGTGCCAGCAGCGTAGGGGAGGGGGGCAATCAGCCCCAGCATTTT	CASSVGEGGNQPQHF
-	TRBV6-6	14	TRBJ1-2	TRBD1	TGTGCCAGCAGACAGGGGGCTGAGGAGAATGGCTACACCTTC	CASRQGAEENGYTF
-	TRBV19	15	TRBJ1-2	-	TGTGCCAGTAGTGTAGAACTTGGGGAGCACTATGGCTACACCTTC	CASSVELGEHYGYTF
-	TRBV19	16	TRBJ2-3	TRBD2	TGTGCCAGTAGTGCTGGTTCGAGCGGGAGGGCGGGTACGCAGTATTTT	CASSAGSSGRAGTQYF
-	TRBV7-9	14	TRBJ2-3	-	TGTGCCAGCAGCCAGGGAGGAGCAGGAGATACGCAGTATTTT	CASSQGGAGDTQYF
-	TRBV4-1	15	TRBJ2-7	TRBD2	TGCGCCAGCAGCCAAGAGGCGGGGGGCTCCTACGAGCAGTACTTC	CASSQEAGGSYEQYF
-	TRBV18	14	TRBJ1-5	-	TGTGCCAGCTCACCGAACAGGCAAAATCAGCCCCAGCATTTT	CASSPNRQNQPQHF
-	TRBV9	14	TRBJ1-4	TRBD1	TGTGCCAGCAGCGCTGACAGGGGTTTCGAAAAACTGTTTTTT	CASSADRGFEKLFF
-	TRBV7-3	18	TRBJ2-3	TRBD1	TGTGCCAGCAGCTTAACCCGGGGGACAGGGACCATCACAGATACGCAGTATTTT	CASSLTRGTGTITDTQYF
-	TRBV6-6	16	TRBJ1-2	TRBD1	TGTGCCAGCAGAGTCCCGGGACAGGGGGCATTTGGTGGCTACACCTTC	CASRVPGQGAFGGYTF
-	TRBV5-1	15	TRBJ2-5	TRBD1	TGCGCCAGCAGCTTAAAGGGACAGAACCAAGAGACCCAGTACTTC	CASSLKGQNQETQYF
-	TRBV4-2	16	TRBJ2-1	-	TGTGCCAGCAGCCGATCCGGGACATCGCCGGGCAATGAGCAGTTCTTC	CASSRSGTSPGNEQFF
few	TRBV7-6	13	TRBJ2-5	-	TGTGCCAGCAGCTCCGGGTACCAAGAGACCCAGTACTTC	CASSSGYQETQYF
-	TRBV27	17	TRBJ2-1	-	TGTGCCAGCAGTTTATCCCACAGGGGGGGAACCTACAATGAGCAGTTCTTC	CASSLSHRGGTYNEQFF
-	TRBV7-7	12	TRBJ2-7	TRBD1	TGTGCCAGCAGCTCAACAGGGGGCGAGCAGTACTTC	CASSSTGGEQYF